This TCR beta chain appears in the sequencing data of a study of blood T cell repertoires in COVID-19. Some clones are missing from TCRdb's copy, which holds only in-frame ones; the method was immunoSEQ multiplex PCR. In the table there are under 200,000 clones, around 80% of which are singletons. V gave up 0 bases and J gave up 4 bases; unmatched junction bases: 1. CDR3 length equals 14 residues. Germline CDR1 reads SGHKS; CDR2 reads YYEKEE (reference sequence). The gene calls are TRBV5-5 and TRBJ1-3; TRBD1 aligns across 7 bases. This sequence originates from an older woman with COVID-19, enrolled during active disease. The material sequenced was peripheral blood. The chain's CDR3 is CASSLGQGGNTIYF. The DNA of the CDR3 is TGTGCCAGCAGCTTGGGACAGGGAGGAAACACCATATATTTT.